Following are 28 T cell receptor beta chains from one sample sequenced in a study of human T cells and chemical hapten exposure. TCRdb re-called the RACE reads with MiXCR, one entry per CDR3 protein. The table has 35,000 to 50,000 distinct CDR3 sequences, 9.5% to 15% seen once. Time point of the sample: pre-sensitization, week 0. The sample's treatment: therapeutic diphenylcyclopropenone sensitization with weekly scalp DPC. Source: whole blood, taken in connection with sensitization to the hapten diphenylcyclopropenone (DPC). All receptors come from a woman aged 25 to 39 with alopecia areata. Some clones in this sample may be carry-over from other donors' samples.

The CDR3 DNA reads TGCAGTGCTCAGAGGGGATGGCGGGAGGGCCCGGTCAATGAGCAGTTCTTC. Residues: CSAQRGWREGPVNEQFF. The chain links TRBV20-1 to TRBJ2-1; the match to TRBD2 covers 9 bases. The V gene's germline CDR1 is DFQATT and CDR2 SNEGSKA (reference sequence). Losses at the gene ends were 5 bases for V and 6 bases for J; bases not matched to a gene: 17. CDR3 length: 17 residues.

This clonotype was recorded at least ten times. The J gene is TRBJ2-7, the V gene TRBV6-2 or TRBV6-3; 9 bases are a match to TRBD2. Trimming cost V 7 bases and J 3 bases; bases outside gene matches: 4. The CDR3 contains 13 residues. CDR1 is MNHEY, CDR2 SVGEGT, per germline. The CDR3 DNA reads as TGTGCCAGCAAGGCGGGAGGGATCTACGAGCAGTACTTC. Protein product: CASKAGGIYEQYF.

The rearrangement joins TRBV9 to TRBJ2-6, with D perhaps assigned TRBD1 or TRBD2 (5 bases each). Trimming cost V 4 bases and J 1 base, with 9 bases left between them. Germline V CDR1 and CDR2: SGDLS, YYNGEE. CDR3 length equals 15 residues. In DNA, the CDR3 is TGTGCCAGCAGCTTCTGGGGGTCTGGGGCCAACGTCCTGACTTTC. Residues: CASSFWGSGANVLTF.

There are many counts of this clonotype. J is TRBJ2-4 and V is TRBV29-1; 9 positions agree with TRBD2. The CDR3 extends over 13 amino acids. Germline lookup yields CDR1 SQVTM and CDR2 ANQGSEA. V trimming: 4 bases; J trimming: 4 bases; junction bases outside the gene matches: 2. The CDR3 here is CSVGLAGKNIQYF. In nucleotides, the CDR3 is TGCAGCGTTGGCCTAGCGGGGAAAAACATTCAGTACTTC.

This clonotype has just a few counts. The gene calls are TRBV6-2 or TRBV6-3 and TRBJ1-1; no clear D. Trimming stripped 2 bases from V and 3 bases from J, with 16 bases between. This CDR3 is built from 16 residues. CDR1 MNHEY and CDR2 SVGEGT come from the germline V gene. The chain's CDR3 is CASSYRLGSRDTEAFF. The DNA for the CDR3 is TGTGCCAGCAGTTACCGACTGGGCTCTCGGGACACTGAAGCTTTCTTT.

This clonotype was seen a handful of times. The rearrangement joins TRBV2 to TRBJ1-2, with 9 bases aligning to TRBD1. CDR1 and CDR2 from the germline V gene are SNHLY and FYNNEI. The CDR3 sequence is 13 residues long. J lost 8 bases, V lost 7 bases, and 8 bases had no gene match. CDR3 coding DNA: TGTGCCAGCACCGGGGGACAGGGCCGCGGCTACACCTTC. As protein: CASTGGQGRGYTF.

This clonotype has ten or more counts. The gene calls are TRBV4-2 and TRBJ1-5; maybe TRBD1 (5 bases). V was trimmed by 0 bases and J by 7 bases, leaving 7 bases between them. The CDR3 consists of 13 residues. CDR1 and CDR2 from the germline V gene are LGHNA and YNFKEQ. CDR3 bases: TGTGCCAGCAGCCAAGAACGACAGCAGCCCCAGCATTTT. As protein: CASSQERQQPQHF.

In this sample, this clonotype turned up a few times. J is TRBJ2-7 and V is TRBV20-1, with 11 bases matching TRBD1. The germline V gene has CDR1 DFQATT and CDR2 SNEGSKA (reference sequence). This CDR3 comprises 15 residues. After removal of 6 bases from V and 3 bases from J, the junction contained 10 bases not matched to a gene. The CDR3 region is CSADGTGGLVYEQYF. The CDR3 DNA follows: TGCAGTGCCGACGGGACAGGGGGACTTGTCTACGAGCAGTACTTC.

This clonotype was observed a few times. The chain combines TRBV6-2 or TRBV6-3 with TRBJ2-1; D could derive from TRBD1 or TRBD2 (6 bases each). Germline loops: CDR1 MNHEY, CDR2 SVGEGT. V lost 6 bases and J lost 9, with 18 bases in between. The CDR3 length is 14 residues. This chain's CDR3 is CASRFYGGDSEQFF. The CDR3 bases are TGTGCCAGCAGATTTTACGGGGGCGACAGTGAGCAGTTCTTC.

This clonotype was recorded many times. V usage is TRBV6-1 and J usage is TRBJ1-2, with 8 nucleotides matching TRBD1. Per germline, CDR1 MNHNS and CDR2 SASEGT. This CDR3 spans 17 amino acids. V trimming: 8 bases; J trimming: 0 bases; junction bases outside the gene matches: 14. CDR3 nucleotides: TGTGCCAGCTCAGGAGAGGGGACAGGCACCACTAACTATGGCTACACCTTC. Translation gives CASSGEGTGTTNYGYTF.

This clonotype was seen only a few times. In DNA, the CDR3 is TGTGCCAGCAGTTGGACAGGGTTGAGCAATCAGCCCCAGCATTTT. This translates into CASSWTGLSNQPQHF. The chain uses TRBV6-2 or TRBV6-3 and TRBJ1-5, with 8 bases lining up with TRBD1. The V gene end was trimmed by 4 bases and the J gene end by 1 base; junction bases not matched to a gene: 3. The germline gives CDR1 MNHEY, CDR2 SVGEGT. This CDR3 has 15 residues.

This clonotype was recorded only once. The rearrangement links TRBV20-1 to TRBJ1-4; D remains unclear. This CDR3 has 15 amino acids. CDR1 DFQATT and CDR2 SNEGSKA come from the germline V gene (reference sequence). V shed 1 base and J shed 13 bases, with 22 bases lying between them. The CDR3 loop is CSARVHLPAPEGLFF. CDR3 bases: TGCAGTGCTAGAGTACACCTACCGGCCCCGGAGGGACTGTTTTTT.

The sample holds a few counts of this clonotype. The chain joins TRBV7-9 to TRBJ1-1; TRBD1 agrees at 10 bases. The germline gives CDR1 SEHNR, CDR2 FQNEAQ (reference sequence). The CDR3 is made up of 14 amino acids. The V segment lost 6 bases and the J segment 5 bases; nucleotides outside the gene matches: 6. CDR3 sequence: CASRGTGVWTEAFF. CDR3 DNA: TGTGCCAGCAGAGGGACAGGGGTATGGACTGAAGCTTTCTTT.

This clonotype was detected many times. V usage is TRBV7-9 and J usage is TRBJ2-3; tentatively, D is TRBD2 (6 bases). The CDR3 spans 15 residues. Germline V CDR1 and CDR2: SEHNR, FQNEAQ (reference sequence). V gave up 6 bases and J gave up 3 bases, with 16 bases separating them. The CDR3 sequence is CASRLTRELTDTQYF. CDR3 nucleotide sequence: TGTGCCAGCAGGCTGACTAGGGAACTAACAGATACGCAGTATTTT.

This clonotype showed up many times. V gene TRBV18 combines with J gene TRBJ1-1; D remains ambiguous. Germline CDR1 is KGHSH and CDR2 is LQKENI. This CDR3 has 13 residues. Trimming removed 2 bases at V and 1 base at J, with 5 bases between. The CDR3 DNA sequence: TGTGCCAGCTCACCATATGGGAACACTGAAGCTTTCTTT. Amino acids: CASSPYGNTEAFF.

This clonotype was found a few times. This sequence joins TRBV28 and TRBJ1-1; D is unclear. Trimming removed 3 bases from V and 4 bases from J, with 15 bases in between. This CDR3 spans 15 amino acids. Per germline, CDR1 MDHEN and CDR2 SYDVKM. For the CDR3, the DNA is TGTGCCAGCAGTTTCTGGACCCAATCGAGCACTGAAGCTTTCTTT. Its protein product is CASSFWTQSSTEAFF. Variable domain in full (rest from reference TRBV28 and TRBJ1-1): DVKVTQSSRYLVKRTGEKVFLECVQDMDHENMFWYRQDPGLGLRLIYFSYDVKMKEKGDIPEGYSVSREKKERFSLILESASTNQTSMYLCASSFWTQSSTEAFFGQGTRLTVV.

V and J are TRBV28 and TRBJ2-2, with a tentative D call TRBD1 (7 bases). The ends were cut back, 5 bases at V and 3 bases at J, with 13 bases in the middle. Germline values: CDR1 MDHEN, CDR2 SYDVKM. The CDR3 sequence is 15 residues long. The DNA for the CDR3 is TGTGCCAGCAGTCAGGGGGGTCGAGACACCGGGGAGCTGTTTTTT. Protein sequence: CASSQGGRDTGELFF.

This CDR3 is CASSPLQGGGDSPLHF. CDR3 sequence (DNA): TGTGCCAGCTCACCGCTCCAGGGCGGAGGGGATTCACCCCTCCACTTT. The chain has TRBV18 and TRBJ1-6, with TRBD1 as a possible D gene (5 bases). With 3 bases removed from V and 8 bases from J, the gap between germline ends came to 17 bases. The germline V gene encodes CDR1 KGHSH and CDR2 LQKENI. This CDR3 comprises 16 residues.

The CDR3 coding sequence is TGCAGTGCGCAGCCGGGACAGGGGGACTATGGCTACACCTTC. As protein: CSAQPGQGDYGYTF. V usage is TRBV20-1 and J usage is TRBJ1-2; 11 bases align to TRBD1. The CDR3 is 14 amino acids. V was clipped by 6 bases and J by 3 bases; unmatched bases: 6. Germline V gives CDR1 DFQATT, CDR2 SNEGSKA (reference sequence).

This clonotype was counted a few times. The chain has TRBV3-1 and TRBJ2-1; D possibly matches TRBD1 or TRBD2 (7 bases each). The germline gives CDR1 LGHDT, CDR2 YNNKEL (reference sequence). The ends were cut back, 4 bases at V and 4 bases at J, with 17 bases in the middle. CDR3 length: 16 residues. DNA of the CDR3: TGTGCCAGCAGCCCCAATAGGGGGCGGGGGTACAATGAGCAGTTCTTC. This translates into CASSPNRGRGYNEQFF.

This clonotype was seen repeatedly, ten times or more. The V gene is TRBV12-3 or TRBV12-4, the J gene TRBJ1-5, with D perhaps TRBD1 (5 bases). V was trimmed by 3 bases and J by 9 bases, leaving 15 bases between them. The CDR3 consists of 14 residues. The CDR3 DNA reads TGTGCCAGCAGTTTTGGAGACAGTAAGTTGCCCCAGCATTTT. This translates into CASSFGDSKLPQHF.

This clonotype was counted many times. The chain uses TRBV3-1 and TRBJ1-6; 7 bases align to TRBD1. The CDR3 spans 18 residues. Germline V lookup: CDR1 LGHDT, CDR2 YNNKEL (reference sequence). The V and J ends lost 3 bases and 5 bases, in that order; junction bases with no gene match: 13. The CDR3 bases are TGTGCCAGCAGCCAGGCCGGGGACAGCCGCGAGAATAATTCACCCCTCCACTTT. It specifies CASSQAGDSRENNSPLHF.

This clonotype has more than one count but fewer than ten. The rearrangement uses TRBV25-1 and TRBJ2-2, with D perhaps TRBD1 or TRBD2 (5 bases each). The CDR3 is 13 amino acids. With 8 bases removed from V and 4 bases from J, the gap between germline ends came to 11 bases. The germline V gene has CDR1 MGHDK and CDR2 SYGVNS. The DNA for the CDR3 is TGTGCCAGCTGGGGCGGAGGCACCGGGGAGCTGTTTTTT. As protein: CASWGGGTGELFF.

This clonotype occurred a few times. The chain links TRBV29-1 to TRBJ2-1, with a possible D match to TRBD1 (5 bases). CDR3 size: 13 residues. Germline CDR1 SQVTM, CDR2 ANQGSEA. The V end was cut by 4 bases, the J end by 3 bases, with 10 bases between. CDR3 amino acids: CSVVATGYNEQFF. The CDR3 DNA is TGCAGCGTTGTAGCAACAGGCTACAATGAGCAGTTCTTC.

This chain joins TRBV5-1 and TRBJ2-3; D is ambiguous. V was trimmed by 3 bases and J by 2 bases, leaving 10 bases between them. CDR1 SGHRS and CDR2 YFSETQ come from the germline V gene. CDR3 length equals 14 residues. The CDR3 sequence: CASSSDWTTDTQYF. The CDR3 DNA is TGCGCCAGCAGCTCCGACTGGACCACAGATACGCAGTATTTT.

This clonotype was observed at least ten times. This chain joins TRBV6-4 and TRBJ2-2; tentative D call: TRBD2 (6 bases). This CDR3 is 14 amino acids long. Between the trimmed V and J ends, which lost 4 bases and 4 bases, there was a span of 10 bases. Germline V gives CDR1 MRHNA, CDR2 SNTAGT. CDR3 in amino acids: CASSVGLLTGELFF. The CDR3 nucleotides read TGTGCCAGCAGTGTTGGACTACTCACCGGGGAGCTGTTTTTT.

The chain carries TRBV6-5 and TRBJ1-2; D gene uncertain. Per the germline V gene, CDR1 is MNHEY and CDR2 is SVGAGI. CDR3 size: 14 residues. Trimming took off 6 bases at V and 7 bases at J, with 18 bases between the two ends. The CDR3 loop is CASSADQFLLGYTF. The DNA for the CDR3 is TGTGCCAGCAGCGCCGATCAGTTTCTTCTTGGCTACACCTTC.

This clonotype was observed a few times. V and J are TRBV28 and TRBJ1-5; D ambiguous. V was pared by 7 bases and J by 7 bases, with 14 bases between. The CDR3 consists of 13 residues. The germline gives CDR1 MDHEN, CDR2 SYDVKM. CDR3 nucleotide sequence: TGTGCCAGCACGACTGAGGTCGGCCAGCCCCAGCATTTT. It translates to CASTTEVGQPQHF.